The rows below give T cell receptor beta chains drawn from one sample of a study of CD8+CD57+ T cells in acquired aplastic anemia. TCRdb re-derived calls from the reads in MiXCR, one entry per CDR3 protein. Of approximately 160,000 distinct CDR3 sequences in the sample, about 48% were seen once. The sequencing input was sorted CD4+, CD8+, or CD8+CD57+ T cells (not recorded which) from PBMCs. The receptors stem from a human donor in good health. Each CDR3 is given with its conserved first and last residue. Each record gives: clone size, J gene, V gene, D gene, CDR3 protein, CDR3 DNA. The D gene is left open where the match is weak. The size of a clone is reported for some rows only, either as once, few or many, or as a class for expanded clones.

once TRBJ2-2 TRBV15 TRBD1 CATSRVGQGATGELFF TGTGCCACCAGCAGAGTGGGACAGGGGGCAACCGGGGAGCTGTTTTTT
- TRBJ1-3 TRBV29-1 TRBD1 CSVLGQSSGNTIYF TGCAGCGTTCTGGGACAGAGCTCTGGAAACACCATATATTTT
- TRBJ1-2 TRBV6-1 TRBD1 CASSTTPGQGNYGYTF TGTGCCAGCAGTACAACTCCGGGACAGGGGAACTATGGCTACACCTTC
- TRBJ1-2 TRBV20-1 - CSASTKGGYTF TGCAGTGCTAGCACTAAGGGTGGCTACACCTTC
many TRBJ2-1 TRBV19 TRBD2 CASSIHPGLAGAPFF TGTGCCAGTAGTATCCACCCGGGACTAGCGGGAGCCCCGTTCTTC
- TRBJ2-1 TRBV20-1 TRBD2 CGASGTSVFNKQFF TGCGGTGCTAGTGGGACTAGCGTTTTCAATAAGCAGTTCTTC
once TRBJ2-1 TRBV20-1 TRBD2 CSAYSGRGLNEQFF TGCAGTGCTTACAGCGGGAGGGGATTGAATGAGCAGTTCTTC
- TRBJ1-1 TRBV10-2 - CASIPERVNTEAFF TGCGCCAGCATCCCCGAAAGGGTGAACACTGAAGCTTTCTTT
few TRBJ2-1 TRBV10-3 TRBD1 CAISELKGAPYNEQFF TGTGCCATCAGTGAGCTAAAGGGGGCTCCCTACAATGAGCAGTTCTTC
many TRBJ2-5 TRBV20-1 TRBD2 CSANQRGGRETQYF TGCAGTGCTAACCAGCGGGGGGGCCGAGAGACCCAGTACTTC
- TRBJ1-4 TRBV30 - CAWSDPHGYVNEKLFF TGTGCCTGGAGTGATCCCCACGGCTACGTTAATGAAAAACTGTTTTTT
- TRBJ2-1 TRBV4-3 - CASSPVGSSYNEQFF TGCGCCAGCAGCCCTGTAGGAAGCTCCTACAATGAGCAGTTCTTC
- TRBJ2-2 TRBV4-1 TRBD2 CASSQDLLAGIGELFF TGCGCCAGCAGCCAAGATCTGCTAGCGGGGATCGGGGAGCTGTTTTTT
- TRBJ2-6 TRBV19 - CASSIEGDGANVLTF TGTGCCAGTAGTATAGAAGGGGACGGGGCCAACGTCCTGACTTTC
few TRBJ1-2 TRBV19 - CASSTFGGSDYGYTF TGTGCCAGTAGCACCTTCGGGGGGTCGGACTATGGCTACACCTTC
many TRBJ1-1 TRBV7-2 - CASSLDYDHGRTEAFF TGTGCCAGCAGCTTAGATTATGATCATGGGCGTACTGAAGCTTTCTTT
- TRBJ1-5 TRBV11-2 TRBD1 CASSPVTGIINQPQHF TGTGCCAGCAGCCCCGTGACAGGGATAATCAATCAGCCCCAGCATTTT
- TRBJ2-2 TRBV27 - CASSLLIRMATGELFF TGTGCCAGCAGTTTATTGATCCGGATGGCCACCGGGGAGCTGTTTTTT
- TRBJ2-7 TRBV10-3 - CAISERSGAYEQYF TGTGCCATCAGTGAGAGGTCAGGGGCCTACGAGCAGTACTTC
many TRBJ1-3 TRBV10-3 - CAISDRFSGNTIYF TGTGCCATCAGTGACCGCTTCTCTGGAAACACCATATATTTT
many TRBJ2-5 TRBV20-1 - CSARGYQETQYF TGCAGTGCTAGAGGGTACCAAGAGACCCAGTACTTC
- TRBJ2-4 TRBV10-1 - CASSESYGGGNIQYF TGCGCCAGCAGTGAGTCGTACGGGGGCGGAAACATTCAGTACTTC
many TRBJ1-1 TRBV3-1 TRBD1 CASSPWTGNTEAFF TGTGCCAGCAGCCCCTGGACAGGGAACACTGAAGCTTTCTTT
few TRBJ2-7 TRBV13 - CPSSLGSSAYEQYF TGTCCCAGCAGCTTAGGCAGCTCTGCCTACGAGCAGTACTTC
- TRBJ2-1 TRBV9 TRBD2 CASSGGLAGDNEQFF TGTGCCAGCAGCGGCGGACTAGCGGGGGACAATGAGCAGTTCTTC
few TRBJ2-7 TRBV10-3 - CAISDWGTYEQYF TGTGCCATCAGTGATTGGGGGACCTACGAGCAGTACTTC
- TRBJ2-7 TRBV2 TRBD2 CASMVRRGSYEQYF TGTGCCAGCATGGTCCGGCGGGGGTCTTACGAGCAGTACTTC
- TRBJ1-5 TRBV19 TRBD1 CATRGGGNPQHF TGTGCCACCCGGGGAGGGGGCAATCCCCAGCATTTT
few TRBJ1-3 TRBV24-1 - CATRRQGSLAAGNTIYF TGTGCCACCAGAAGGCAGGGTAGTCTAGCAGCTGGAAACACCATATATTTT
- TRBJ2-2 TRBV29-1 TRBD2 CSVAAGAGELFF TGCAGCGTTGCCGCGGGGGCCGGGGAGCTGTTTTTT
- TRBJ2-5 TRBV20-1 TRBD2 CSARVGLAGAYQETQYF TGCAGTGCTAGAGTGGGGCTAGCGGGGGCATACCAAGAGACCCAGTACTTC
many TRBJ1-1 TRBV28 - CASSLPKNEAFF TGTGCCAGCAGTTTGCCGAAAAATGAAGCTTTCTTT
many TRBJ2-6 TRBV18 TRBD1 CASSPGTGSGANVLTF TGTGCCAGCTCACCAGGGACAGGGTCTGGGGCCAACGTCCTGACTTTC
once TRBJ1-6 TRBV25-1 - CASSAQWHNSPLHF TGTGCCAGCAGTGCACAGTGGCATAATTCACCCCTCCACTTT
many TRBJ2-7 TRBV7-2 TRBD2 CASSLGAGVPYEQYF TGTGCCAGCAGCTTAGGGGCGGGAGTGCCCTACGAGCAGTACTTC
many TRBJ2-7 TRBV7-8 - CASSLGGKPYEQYF TGTGCCAGCAGCTTAGGCGGGAAACCCTACGAGCAGTACTTC
few TRBJ2-7 TRBV6-1 - CASSWGGEQYF TGTGCCAGCAGCTGGGGTGGAGAGCAGTACTTC
many TRBJ2-1 TRBV20-1 - CSAGGANSEQFF TGCAGTGCGGGGGGGGCTAACTCTGAGCAGTTCTTC
many TRBJ1-2 TRBV28 TRBD1 CASSWDRGPPGYTF TGTGCCAGCAGTTGGGACAGGGGGCCCCCTGGCTACACCTTC
once TRBJ1-6 TRBV12-3/TRBV12-4 TRBD1 CASRKTGGWPLHF TGTGCCAGCAGGAAAACAGGGGGGTGGCCCCTCCACTTT
- TRBJ2-1 TRBV13 TRBD2 CASSFGLAGGRSINEQFF TGTGCCAGCAGTTTCGGCCTAGCGGGGGGGCGATCTATCAATGAGCAGTTCTTC
many TRBJ1-2 TRBV10-3 - CAISGGQTYYGYTF TGTGCCATCAGCGGAGGGCAGACTTACTATGGCTACACCTTC
once TRBJ2-2 TRBV19 - CASRTGTPNTGELFF TGTGCCAGTAGGACCGGGACACCTAACACCGGGGAGCTGTTTTTT
many TRBJ2-7 TRBV15 - CATSRDYYEQYF TGTGCCACCAGCAGAGATTACTACGAGCAGTACTTC
few TRBJ1-6 TRBV10-3 - CAVTGTDGNSPLHF TGTGCCGTTACCGGGACCGATGGGAATTCACCCCTCCACTTT
few TRBJ1-1 TRBV6-5 TRBD1 CASSSMGTGQGSTEAFF TGTGCCAGCAGTTCGATGGGAACGGGACAGGGGTCCACTGAAGCTTTCTTT
- TRBJ1-2 TRBV5-1 - CASSFSGLGYGYTF TGCGCCAGCAGCTTTTCGGGGCTAGGCTATGGCTACACCTTC
few TRBJ1-5 TRBV25-1 - CASSRGNQPQHF TGTGCCAGCAGTAGGGGGAATCAGCCCCAGCATTTT